The clone carrying this T cell receptor beta chain was found a few times. No antigen is known for it. The record originates from a study of T cells in Graves' hyperthyroidism and ophthalmopathy. Study-level results: Researchers found most expanded thyroid clonotypes above 0.001 in blood as well.

No progression to ophthalmopathy during 18 months of follow-up defined stable disease. Each patient was aged 18 to 65 and had newly diagnosed hyperthyroidism of under 2 months' duration. A patient was excluded if there was uncontrolled infection, other autoimmune disease, pregnancy or lactation. Germline V gene data show CDR1 as MGHRA and CDR2 as YSYEKL. Trimming left V 1 base short and J 4 bases short, with 13 bases between. This CDR3 comprises 15 residues. RNA transcripts served as the template for amplifying TCR beta CDR3 regions. The primer set for the first-round RT-PCR of the TCR CDR3 was HTBI. One entry per CDR3 protein, called by TCRdb with MiXCR from the multiplex PCR reads. The table shows around 690,000 distinct CDR3 sequences, with about 18% occurring only once.

Sequencing was done on a sample of blood. This clonotype originated in a man aged 50-60 years with Graves' hyperthyroidism. The gene calls are TRBV4-1 and TRBJ2-5; D is ambiguous. The CDR3 nucleotides read TGCGCCAGCAGCCAAGTCCCACCCCTGCGAGAGACCCAGTACTTC. This codes for CASSQVPPLRETQYF.